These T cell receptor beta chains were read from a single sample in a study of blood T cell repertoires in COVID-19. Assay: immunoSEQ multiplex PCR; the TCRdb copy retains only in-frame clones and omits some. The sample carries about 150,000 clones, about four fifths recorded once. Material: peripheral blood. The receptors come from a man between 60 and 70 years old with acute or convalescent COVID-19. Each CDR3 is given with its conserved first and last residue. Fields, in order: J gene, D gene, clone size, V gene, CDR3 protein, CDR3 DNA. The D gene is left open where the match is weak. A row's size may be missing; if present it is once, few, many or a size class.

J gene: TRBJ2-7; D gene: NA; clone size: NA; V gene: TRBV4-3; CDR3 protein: CASSRKGDTSYEQYF; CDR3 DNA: TGCGCCAGCAGCCGGAAGGGGGACACCTCCTACGAGCAGTACTTC
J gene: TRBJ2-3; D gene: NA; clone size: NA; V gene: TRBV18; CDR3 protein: CASSPPARSGTDTQYF; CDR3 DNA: TGTGCCAGCTCACCACCGGCCAGGTCTGGCACAGATACGCAGTATTTT
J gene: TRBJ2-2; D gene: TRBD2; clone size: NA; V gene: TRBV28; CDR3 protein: CASSPLGGGPAGELFF; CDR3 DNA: TGTGCCAGCAGTCCACTTGGGGGAGGGCCGGCCGGGGAGCTGTTTTTT
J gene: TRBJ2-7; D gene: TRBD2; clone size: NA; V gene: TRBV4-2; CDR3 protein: CASSQEGRTSGAYEQYF; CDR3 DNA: TGTGCCAGCAGCCAAGAGGGACGGACTAGCGGAGCCTACGAGCAGTACTTC
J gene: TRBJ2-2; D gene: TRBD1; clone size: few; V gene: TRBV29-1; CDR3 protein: CSVQGQATTGELFF; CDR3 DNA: TGCAGCGTGCAGGGACAGGCAACCACCGGGGAGCTGTTTTTT
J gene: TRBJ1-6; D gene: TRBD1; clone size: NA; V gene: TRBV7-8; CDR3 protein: CASSLGTANSPLHF; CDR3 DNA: TGTGCCAGCAGCCTCGGGACAGCTAATTCACCCCTCCACTTT
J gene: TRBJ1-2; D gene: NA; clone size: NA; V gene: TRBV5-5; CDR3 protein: CASSSGGQGYGYTF; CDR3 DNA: TGTGCCAGCAGCTCCGGGGGGCAGGGCTATGGCTACACCTTC
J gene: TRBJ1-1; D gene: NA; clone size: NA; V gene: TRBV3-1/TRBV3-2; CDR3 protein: CASSQAGEAFF; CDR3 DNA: TGTGCCAGCAGCCAAGCAGGTGAGGCTTTCTTT
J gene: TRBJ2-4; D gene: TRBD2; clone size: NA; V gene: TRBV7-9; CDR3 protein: CASNGLAENIQYF; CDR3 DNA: TGTGCCAGCAATGGACTAGCGGAAAACATTCAGTACTTC
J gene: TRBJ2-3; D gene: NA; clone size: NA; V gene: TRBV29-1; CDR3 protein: CSVIPGRGNTDTQYF; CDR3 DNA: TGCAGCGTTATTCCCGGCAGGGGAAACACAGATACGCAGTATTTT
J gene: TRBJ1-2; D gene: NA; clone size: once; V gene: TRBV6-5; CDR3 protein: CASSSSGGKYGYTF; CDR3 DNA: TGTGCCAGCAGCTCCAGCGGGGGAAAGTATGGCTACACCTTC
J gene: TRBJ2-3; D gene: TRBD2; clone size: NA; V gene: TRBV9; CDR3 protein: CASSLRVAGLTDTQYF; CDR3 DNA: TGTGCCAGCAGCCTCCGGGTAGCGGGATTAACAGATACGCAGTATTTT
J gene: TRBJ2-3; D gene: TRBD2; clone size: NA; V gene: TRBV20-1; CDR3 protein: CSASGLAGVTDTQYF; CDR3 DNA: TGCAGTGCTAGTGGTTTAGCGGGGGTCACAGATACGCAGTATTTT
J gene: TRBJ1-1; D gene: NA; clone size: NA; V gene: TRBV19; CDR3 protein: CASSIAAGLNTEAFF; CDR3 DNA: TGTGCCAGTAGTATAGCTGCGGGATTGAACACTGAAGCTTTCTTT
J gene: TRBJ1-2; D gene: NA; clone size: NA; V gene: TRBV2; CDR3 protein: CASSARVFNYGYTF; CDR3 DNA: TGTGCCAGCAGCGCCAGGGTGTTCAACTATGGCTACACCTTC
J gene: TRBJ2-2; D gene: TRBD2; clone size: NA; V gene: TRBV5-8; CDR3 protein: CASSLRSGGGGTGELFF; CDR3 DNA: TGTGCCAGCAGCCTACGGAGCGGGGGGGGCGGCACCGGGGAGCTGTTTTTT
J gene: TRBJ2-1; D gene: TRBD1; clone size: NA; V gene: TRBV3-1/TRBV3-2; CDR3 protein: CASSHRDRRYNEQFF; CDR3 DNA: TGTGCCAGCAGCCACCGGGACAGGCGCTACAATGAGCAGTTCTTC
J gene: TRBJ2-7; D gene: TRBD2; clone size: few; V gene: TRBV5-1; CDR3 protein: CASSSRLAPTYEQYF; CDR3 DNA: TGCGCCAGCAGCTCCCGACTAGCGCCCACCTACGAGCAGTACTTC
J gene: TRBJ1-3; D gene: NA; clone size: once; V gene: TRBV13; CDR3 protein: CASSLGQASSGNTIYF; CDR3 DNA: TGTGCCAGCAGCTTAGGGCAGGCCAGCTCTGGAAACACCATATATTTT
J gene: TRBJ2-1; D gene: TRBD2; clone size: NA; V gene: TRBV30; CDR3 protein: CAWRSLADNEQFF; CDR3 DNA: TGTGCCTGGAGATCACTAGCGGACAATGAGCAGTTCTTC
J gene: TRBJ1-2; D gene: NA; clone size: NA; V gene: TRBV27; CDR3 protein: CASSLRGNSDYGYTF; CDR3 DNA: TGTGCCAGCAGTTTGAGAGGGAATTCTGACTATGGCTACACCTTC
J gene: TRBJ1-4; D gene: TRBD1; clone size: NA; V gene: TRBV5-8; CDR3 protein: CASSKRTGGFEKLFF; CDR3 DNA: TGTGCCAGCAGCAAGCGGACAGGGGGCTTTGAAAAACTGTTTTTT
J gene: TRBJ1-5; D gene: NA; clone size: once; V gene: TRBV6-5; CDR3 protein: CASSYSGGSNQPQHF; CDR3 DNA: TGTGCCAGCAGTTACTCCGGGGGTAGCAATCAGCCCCAGCATTTT
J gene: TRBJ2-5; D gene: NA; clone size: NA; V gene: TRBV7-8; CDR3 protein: CASSLSEGQETQYF; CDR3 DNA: TGTGCCAGCAGCTTGTCGGAGGGCCAAGAGACCCAGTACTTC
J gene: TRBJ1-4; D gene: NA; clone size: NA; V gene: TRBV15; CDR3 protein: CATSMYNEKLFF; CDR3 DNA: TGTGCCACCAGCATGTATAATGAAAAACTGTTTTTT
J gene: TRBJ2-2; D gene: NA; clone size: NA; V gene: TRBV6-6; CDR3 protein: CAAGGNTGELFF; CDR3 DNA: TGTGCCGCCGGGGGGAACACCGGGGAGCTGTTTTTT
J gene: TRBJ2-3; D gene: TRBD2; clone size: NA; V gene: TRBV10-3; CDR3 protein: CAISESSGRAVGDTQYF; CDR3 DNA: TGTGCCATCAGTGAGTCTAGCGGGAGGGCCGTGGGAGATACGCAGTATTTT
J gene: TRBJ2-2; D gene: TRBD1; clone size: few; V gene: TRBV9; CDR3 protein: CASSVGTVNTGELFF; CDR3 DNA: TGTGCCAGCAGCGTCGGGACAGTGAACACCGGGGAGCTGTTTTTT
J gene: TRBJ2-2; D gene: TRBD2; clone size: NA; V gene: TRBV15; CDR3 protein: CATSRGNLRGLAGGATGELFF; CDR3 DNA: TGTGCCACCAGCAGAGGTAACCTACGGGGACTAGCGGGAGGCGCCACCGGGGAGCTGTTTTTT
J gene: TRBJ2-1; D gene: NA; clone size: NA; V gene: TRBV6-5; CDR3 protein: CASSLGGALQFF; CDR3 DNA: TGTGCCAGCAGTCTAGGGGGGGCCCTGCAGTTCTTC
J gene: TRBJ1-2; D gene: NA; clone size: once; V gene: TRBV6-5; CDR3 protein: CASLRPLGGYTF; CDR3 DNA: TGTGCCAGCCTGAGGCCATTAGGCGGCTACACCTTC
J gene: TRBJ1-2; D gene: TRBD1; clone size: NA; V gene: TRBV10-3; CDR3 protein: CAISQEQGTNYGYTF; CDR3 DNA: TGTGCCATCAGCCAGGAACAGGGGACCAACTATGGCTACACCTTC
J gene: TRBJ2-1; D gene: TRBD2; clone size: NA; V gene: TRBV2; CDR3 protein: CASRKTSGEQFF; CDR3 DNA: TGTGCCAGCAGGAAGACTAGCGGGGAGCAGTTCTTC
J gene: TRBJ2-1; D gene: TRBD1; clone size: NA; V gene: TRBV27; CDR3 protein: CASSFTGESYNEQFF; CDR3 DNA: TGTGCCAGCAGTTTTACAGGGGAGTCCTACAATGAGCAGTTCTTC
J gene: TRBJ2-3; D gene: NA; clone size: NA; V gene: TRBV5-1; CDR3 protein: CASSLDRSTDTQYF; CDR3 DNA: TGCGCCAGCAGCTTGGACAGGAGCACAGATACGCAGTATTTT